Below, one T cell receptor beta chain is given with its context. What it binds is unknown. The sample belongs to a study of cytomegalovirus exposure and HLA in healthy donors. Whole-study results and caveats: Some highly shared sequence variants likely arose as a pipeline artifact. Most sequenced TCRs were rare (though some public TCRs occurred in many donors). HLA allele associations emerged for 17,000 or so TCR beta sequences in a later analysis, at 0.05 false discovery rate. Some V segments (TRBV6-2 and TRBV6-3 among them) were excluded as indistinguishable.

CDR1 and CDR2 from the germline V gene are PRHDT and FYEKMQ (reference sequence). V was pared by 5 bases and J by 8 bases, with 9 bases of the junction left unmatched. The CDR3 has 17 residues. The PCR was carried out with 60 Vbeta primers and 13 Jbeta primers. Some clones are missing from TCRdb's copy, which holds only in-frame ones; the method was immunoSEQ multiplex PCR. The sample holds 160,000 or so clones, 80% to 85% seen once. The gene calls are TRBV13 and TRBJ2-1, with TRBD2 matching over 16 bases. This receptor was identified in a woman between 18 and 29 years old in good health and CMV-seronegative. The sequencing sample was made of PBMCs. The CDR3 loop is CASSNQGLAGGLYEQFF. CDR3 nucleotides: TGTGCCAGCAGCAATCAGGGACTAGCGGGGGGGCTGTATGAGCAGTTCTTC. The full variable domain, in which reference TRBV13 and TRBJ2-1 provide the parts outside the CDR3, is AAGVIQSPRHLIKEKRETATLKCYPIPRHDTVYWYQQGPGQDPQFLISFYEKMQSDKGSIPDRFSAQQFSDYHSELNMSSLELGDSALYFCASSNQGLAGGLYEQFFGPGTRLTVL.